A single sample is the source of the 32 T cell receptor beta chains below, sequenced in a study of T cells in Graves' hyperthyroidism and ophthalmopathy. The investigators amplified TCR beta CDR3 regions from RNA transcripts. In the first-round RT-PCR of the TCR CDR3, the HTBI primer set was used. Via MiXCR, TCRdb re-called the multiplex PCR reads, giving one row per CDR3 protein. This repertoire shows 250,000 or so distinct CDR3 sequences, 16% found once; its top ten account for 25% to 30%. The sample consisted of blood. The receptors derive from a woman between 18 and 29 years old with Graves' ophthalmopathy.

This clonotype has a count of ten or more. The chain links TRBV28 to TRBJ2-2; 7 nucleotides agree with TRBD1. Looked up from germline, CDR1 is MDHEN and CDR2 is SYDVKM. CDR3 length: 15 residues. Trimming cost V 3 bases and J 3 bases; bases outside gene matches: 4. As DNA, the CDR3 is TGTGCCAGCAGTTTTGGAGACAGGGACACCGGGGAGCTGTTTTTT. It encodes CASSFGDRDTGELFF. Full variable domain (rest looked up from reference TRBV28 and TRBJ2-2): DVKVTQSSRYLVKRTGEKVFLECVQDMDHENMFWYRQDPGLGLRLIYFSYDVKMKEKGDIPEGYSVSREKKERFSLILESASTNQTSMYLCASSFGDRDTGELFFGEGSRLTVL.

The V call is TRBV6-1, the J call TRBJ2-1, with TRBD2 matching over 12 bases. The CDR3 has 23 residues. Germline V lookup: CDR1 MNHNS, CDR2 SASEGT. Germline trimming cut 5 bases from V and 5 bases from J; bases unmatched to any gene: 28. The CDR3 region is CASSPFWVNLWRLAGVYHNEQFF. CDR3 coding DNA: TGTGCCAGCAGTCCTTTCTGGGTGAACTTGTGGAGACTAGCGGGAGTTTACCACAATGAGCAGTTCTTC.

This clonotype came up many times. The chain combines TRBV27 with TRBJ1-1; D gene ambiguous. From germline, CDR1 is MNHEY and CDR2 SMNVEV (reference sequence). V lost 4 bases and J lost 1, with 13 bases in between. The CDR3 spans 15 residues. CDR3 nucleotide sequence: TGTGCCAGCAGTTCACAACTTGGCGCGAACACTGAAGCTTTCTTT. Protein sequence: CASSSQLGANTEAFF.

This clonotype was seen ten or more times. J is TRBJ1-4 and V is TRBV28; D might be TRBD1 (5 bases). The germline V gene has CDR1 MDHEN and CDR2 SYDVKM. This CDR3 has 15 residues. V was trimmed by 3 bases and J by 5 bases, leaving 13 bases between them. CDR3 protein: CASSFVRGLNEKLFF. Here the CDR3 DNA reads TGTGCCAGCAGTTTTGTGAGGGGACTGAATGAAAAACTGTTTTTT.

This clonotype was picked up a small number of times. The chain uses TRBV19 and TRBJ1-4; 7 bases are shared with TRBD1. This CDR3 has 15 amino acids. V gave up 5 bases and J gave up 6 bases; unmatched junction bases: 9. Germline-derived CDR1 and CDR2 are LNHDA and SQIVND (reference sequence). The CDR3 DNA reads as TGTGCCAGTAGTGCCCGACAGGGCGGCGATGAAAAACTGTTTTTT. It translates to CASSARQGGDEKLFF.

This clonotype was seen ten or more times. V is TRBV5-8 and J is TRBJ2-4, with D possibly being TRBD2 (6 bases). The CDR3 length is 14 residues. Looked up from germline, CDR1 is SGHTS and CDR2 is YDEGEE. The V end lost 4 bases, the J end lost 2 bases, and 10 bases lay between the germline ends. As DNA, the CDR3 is TGTGCCAGCAGCGCAGCGGGTCCCAAAAACATTCAGTACTTC. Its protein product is CASSAAGPKNIQYF.

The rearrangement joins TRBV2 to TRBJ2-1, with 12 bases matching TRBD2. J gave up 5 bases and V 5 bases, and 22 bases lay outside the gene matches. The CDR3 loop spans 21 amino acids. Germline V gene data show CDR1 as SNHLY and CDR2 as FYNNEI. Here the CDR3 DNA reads TGTGCCAGCAGTCCAAACCCGGGACGGATACAGACTAGCGGGAGACACAATGAGCAGTTCTTC. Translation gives CASSPNPGRIQTSGRHNEQFF. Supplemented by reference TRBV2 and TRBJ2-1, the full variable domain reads EPEVTQTPSHQVTQMGQEVILRCVPISNHLYFYWYRQILGQKVEFLVSFYNNEISEKSEIFDDQFSVERPDGSNFTLKIRSTKLEDSAMYFCASSPNPGRIQTSGRHNEQFFGPGTRLTVL.

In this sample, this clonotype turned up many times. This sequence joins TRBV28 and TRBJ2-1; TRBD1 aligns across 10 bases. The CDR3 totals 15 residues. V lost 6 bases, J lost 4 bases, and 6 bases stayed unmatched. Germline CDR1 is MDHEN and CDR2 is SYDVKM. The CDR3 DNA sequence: TGTGCCAGCAGCTCCGGGACAGGGGAGTACAATGAGCAGTTCTTC. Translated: CASSSGTGEYNEQFF. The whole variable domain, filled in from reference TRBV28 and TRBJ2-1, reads DVKVTQSSRYLVKRTGEKVFLECVQDMDHENMFWYRQDPGLGLRLIYFSYDVKMKEKGDIPEGYSVSREKKERFSLILESASTNQTSMYLCASSSGTGEYNEQFFGPGTRLTVL.

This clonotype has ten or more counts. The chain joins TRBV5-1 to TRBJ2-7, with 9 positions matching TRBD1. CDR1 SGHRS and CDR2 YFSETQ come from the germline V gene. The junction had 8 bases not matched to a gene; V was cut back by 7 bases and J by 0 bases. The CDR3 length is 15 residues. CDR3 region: CASLAGTGPSYEQYF. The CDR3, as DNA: TGCGCCAGCTTGGCCGGGACAGGGCCCTCCTACGAGCAGTACTTC.

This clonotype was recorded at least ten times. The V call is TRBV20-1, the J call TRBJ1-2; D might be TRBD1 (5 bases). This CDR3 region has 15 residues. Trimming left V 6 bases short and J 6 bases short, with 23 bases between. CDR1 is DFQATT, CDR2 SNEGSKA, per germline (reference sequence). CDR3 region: CSATRLGASSNGYTF. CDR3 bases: TGCAGTGCCACACGGCTAGGGGCGTCGTCGAATGGCTACACCTTC.

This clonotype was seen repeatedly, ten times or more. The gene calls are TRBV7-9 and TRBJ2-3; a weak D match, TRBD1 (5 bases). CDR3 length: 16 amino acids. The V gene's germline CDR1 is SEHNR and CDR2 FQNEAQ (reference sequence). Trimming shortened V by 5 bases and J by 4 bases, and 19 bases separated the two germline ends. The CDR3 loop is CASSPWGSQSADTQYF. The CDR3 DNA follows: TGTGCCAGCAGCCCTTGGGGCTCCCAGAGCGCAGATACGCAGTATTTT.

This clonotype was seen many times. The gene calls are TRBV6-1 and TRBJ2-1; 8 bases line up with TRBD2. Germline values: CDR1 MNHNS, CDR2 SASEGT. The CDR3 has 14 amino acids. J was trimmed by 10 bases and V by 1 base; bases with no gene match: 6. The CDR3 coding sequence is TGTGCCAGCAGTGAAGGGACTAGCAGGAGGGAGCAGTTCTTC. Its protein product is CASSEGTSRREQFF.

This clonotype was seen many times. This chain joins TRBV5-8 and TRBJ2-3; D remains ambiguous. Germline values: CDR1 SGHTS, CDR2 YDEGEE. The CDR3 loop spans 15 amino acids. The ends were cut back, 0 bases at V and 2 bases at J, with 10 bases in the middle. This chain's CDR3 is CASSLARPYTDTQYF. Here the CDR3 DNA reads TGTGCCAGCAGCTTGGCCAGGCCGTACACAGATACGCAGTATTTT.

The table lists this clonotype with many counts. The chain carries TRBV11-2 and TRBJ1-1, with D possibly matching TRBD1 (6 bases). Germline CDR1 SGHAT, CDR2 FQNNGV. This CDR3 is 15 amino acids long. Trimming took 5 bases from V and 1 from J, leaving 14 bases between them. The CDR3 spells CASSPSVGANTEAFF. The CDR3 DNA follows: TGTGCCAGCAGCCCTAGTGTGGGGGCGAACACTGAAGCTTTCTTT.

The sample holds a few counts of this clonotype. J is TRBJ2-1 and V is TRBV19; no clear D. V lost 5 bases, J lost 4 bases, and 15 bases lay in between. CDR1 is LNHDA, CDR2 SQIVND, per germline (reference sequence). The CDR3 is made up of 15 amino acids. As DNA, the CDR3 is TGTGCCAGTAGTGCGACGAGGTCGCGATACAATGAGCAGTTCTTC. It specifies CASSATRSRYNEQFF.

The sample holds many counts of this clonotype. Here the CDR3 DNA reads TGTGCCAGCAGTTTATCAGCAGGGTGGGGTCAGCCCCAGCATTTT. As protein: CASSLSAGWGQPQHF. This chain connects TRBV28 to TRBJ1-5, with D possibly being TRBD1 (5 bases). The CDR3 runs to 15 residues. Germline V gene data show CDR1 as MDHEN and CDR2 as SYDVKM. Between the trimmed V and J ends, which lost 1 base and 6 bases, there was a span of 13 bases.

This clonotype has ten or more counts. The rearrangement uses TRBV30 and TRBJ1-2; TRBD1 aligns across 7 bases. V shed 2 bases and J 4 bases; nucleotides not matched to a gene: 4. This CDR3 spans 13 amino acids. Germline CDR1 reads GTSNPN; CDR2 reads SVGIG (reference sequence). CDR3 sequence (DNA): TGTGCCTGGAGTAGGGGGCACGGCTATGGCTACACCTTC. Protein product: CAWSRGHGYGYTF.

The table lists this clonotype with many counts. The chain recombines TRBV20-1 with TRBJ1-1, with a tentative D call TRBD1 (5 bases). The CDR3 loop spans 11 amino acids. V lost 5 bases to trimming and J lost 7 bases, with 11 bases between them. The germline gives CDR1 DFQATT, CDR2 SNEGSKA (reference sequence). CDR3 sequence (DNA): TGCAGTGCTTCCAGGGTTAGTGAAGCTTTCTTT. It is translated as CSASRVSEAFF.

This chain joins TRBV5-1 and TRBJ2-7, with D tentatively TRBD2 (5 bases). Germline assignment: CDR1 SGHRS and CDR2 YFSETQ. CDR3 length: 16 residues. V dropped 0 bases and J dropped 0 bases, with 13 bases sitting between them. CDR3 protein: CASSLDREAFSYEQYF. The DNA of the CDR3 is TGCGCCAGCAGCTTGGATCGGGAAGCTTTCTCCTACGAGCAGTACTTC.

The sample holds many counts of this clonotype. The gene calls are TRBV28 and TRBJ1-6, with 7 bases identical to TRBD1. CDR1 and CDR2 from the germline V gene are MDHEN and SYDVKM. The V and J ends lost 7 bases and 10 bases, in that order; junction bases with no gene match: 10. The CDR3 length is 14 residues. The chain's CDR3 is CASKATGEGSPLHF. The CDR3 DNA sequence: TGTGCCAGCAAGGCTACAGGGGAGGGATCACCCCTCCACTTT.

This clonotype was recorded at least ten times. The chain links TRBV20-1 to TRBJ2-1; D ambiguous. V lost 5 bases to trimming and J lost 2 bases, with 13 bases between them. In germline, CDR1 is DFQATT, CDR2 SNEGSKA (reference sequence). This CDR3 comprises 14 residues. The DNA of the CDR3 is TGCAGTGCTCCCATCGCTACAGCCTACAATGAGCAGTTCTTC. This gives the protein CSAPIATAYNEQFF.

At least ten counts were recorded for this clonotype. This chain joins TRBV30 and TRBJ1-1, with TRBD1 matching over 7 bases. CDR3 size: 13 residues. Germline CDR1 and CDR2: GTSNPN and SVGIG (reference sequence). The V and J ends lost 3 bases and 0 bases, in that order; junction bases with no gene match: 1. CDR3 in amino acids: CAWRGTVNTEAFF. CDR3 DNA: TGTGCCTGGAGGGGGACAGTGAACACTGAAGCTTTCTTT. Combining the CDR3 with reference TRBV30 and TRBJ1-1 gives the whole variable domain SQTIHQWPATLVQPVGSPLSLECTVEGTSNPNLYWYRQAAGRGLQLLFYSVGIGQISSEVPQNLSASRPQDRQFILSSKKLLLSDSGFYLCAWRGTVNTEAFFGQGTRLTVV.

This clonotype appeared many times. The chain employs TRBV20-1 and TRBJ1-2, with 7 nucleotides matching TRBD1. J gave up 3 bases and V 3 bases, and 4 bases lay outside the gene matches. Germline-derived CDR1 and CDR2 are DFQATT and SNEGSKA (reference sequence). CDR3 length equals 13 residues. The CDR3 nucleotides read TGCAGTGCTAGGGGAGGACAGGACTATGGCTACACCTTC. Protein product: CSARGGQDYGYTF.

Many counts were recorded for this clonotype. CDR3 sequence: CSATAGTSGKNEQFF. The CDR3 DNA reads TGCAGTGCCACGGCCGGGACTAGCGGGAAGAATGAGCAGTTCTTC. V usage is TRBV20-1 and J usage is TRBJ2-1; 13 nucleotides line up with TRBD2. After removal of 6 bases from V and 7 bases from J, the junction contained 9 bases not matched to a gene. The CDR3 is 15 residues long. Germline V gene sequence: CDR1 DFQATT, CDR2 SNEGSKA (reference sequence).

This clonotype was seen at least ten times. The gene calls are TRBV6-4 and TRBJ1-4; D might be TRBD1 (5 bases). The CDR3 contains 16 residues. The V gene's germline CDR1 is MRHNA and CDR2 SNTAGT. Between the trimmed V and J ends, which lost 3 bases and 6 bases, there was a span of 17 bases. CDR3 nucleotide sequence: TGTGCCAGCAGTGAAGGTTTCGGGACGGGGGATGAAAAACTGTTTTTT. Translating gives CASSEGFGTGDEKLFF.

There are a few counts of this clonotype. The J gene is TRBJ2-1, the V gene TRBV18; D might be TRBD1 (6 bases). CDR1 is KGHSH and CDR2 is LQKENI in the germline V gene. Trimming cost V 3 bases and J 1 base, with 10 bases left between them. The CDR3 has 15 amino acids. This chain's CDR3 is CASSPTGVSYNEQFF. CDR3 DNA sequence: TGTGCCAGCTCACCGACAGGTGTATCCTACAATGAGCAGTTCTTC.

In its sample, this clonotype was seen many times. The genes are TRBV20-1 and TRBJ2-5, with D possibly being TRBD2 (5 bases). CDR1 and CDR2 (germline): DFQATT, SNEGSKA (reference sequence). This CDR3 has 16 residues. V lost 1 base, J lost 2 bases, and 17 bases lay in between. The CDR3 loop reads CSARGPVRGKQETQYF. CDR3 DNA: TGCAGTGCTAGAGGCCCTGTCCGGGGTAAGCAAGAGACCCAGTACTTC.

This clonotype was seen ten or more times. This CDR3 reads CASSTTANTEAFF. Written as DNA, the CDR3 is TGTGCCAGCAGCACAACAGCGAACACTGAAGCTTTCTTT. The chain uses TRBV11-2 and TRBJ1-1; D not resolved. Germline V gene lookup returns CDR1 SGHAT and CDR2 FQNNGV. V lost 5 bases to trimming and J lost 1 base, with 8 bases between them. CDR3 length: 13 amino acids.

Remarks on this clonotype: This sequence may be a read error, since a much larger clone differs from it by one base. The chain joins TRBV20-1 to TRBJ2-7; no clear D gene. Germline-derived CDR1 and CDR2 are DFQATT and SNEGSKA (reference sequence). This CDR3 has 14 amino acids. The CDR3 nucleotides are TGCAGTGCTGGAGATCCGCAGAGGACCAACGAGCAGTACTTC. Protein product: CSAGDPQRTNEQYF.

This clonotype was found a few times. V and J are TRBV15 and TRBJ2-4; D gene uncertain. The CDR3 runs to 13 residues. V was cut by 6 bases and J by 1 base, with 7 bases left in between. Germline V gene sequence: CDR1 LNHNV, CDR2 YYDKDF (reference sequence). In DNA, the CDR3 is TGTGCCACCAGGCCGGACGCCAAAAACATTCAGTACTTC. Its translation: CATRPDAKNIQYF.

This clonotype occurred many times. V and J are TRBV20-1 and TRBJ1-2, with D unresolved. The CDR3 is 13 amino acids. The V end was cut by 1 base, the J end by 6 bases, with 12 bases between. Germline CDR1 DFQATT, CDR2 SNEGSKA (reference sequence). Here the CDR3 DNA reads TGCAGTGCTAGAGCCCCCGGCGGAAATGGCTACACCTTC. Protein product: CSARAPGGNGYTF.

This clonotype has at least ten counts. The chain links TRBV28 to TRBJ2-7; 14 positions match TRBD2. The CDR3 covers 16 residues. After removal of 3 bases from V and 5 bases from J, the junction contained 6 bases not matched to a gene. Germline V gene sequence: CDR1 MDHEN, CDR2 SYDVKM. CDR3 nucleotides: TGTGCCAGCAGTTTCCAGACTAGCGGGGGGGGGCACGAGCAGTACTTC. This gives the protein CASSFQTSGGGHEQYF. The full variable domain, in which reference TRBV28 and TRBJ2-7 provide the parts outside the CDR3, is DVKVTQSSRYLVKRTGEKVFLECVQDMDHENMFWYRQDPGLGLRLIYFSYDVKMKEKGDIPEGYSVSREKKERFSLILESASTNQTSMYLCASSFQTSGGGHEQYFGPGTRLTVT.